Listed here are 28 T cell receptor beta chains from one sample, sequenced in a study of T cell changes during pregnancy in multiple sclerosis. Repertoires were generated with immunoSEQ multiplex PCR, while TCRdb's copy carries only in-frame clones and drops some. The table has 70,000 to 80,000 clones, more than 85% seen once. Material: peripheral blood, obtained before pregnancy. These receptors were taken from a female donor with multiple sclerosis, enrolled in a pregnancy study.

The chain combines TRBV7-2 with TRBJ1-1; D gene uncertain. The germline CDR1 and CDR2 sequences are SGHTA and FQGNSA. The CDR3 is 11 residues long. The V gene lost 6 bases and the J gene lost 8 bases, with 10 bases spanning the gap. The CDR3 region has the DNA TGTGCCAGCAGACAAATCGGGGAAGCTTTCTTT. It is translated as CASRQIGEAFF.

The chain recombines TRBV7-9 with TRBJ2-7; D possibly corresponds to TRBD1 (7 bases). In germline, CDR1 is SEHNR, CDR2 FQNEAQ (reference sequence). The CDR3 loop spans 17 amino acids. V lost 1 base to trimming and J lost 4 bases, with 20 bases between them. The CDR3 loop reads CASSLGGLGQGGYEQYF. The CDR3 coding sequence is TGTGCCAGCAGCTTAGGAGGATTGGGGCAGGGGGGTTACGAGCAGTACTTC.

The chain is built from TRBV4-3 and TRBJ1-2; D remains unclear. Trimming cost V 0 bases and J 6 bases, with 14 bases left between them. The CDR3 is made up of 15 amino acids. Germline assignment: CDR1 LGHNA and CDR2 YSLEER. DNA of the CDR3: TGCGCCAGCAGCCAAGACCCATTATACTCGGATGGCTACACCTTC. It is translated as CASSQDPLYSDGYTF.

The chain uses TRBV19 and TRBJ1-1; no reliable D call. With 6 bases removed from V and 11 bases from J, the gap between germline ends came to 22 bases. CDR3 size: 14 residues. Germline V gives CDR1 LNHDA, CDR2 SQIVND (reference sequence). The CDR3 region is CASSITLGRGGAFF. CDR3 DNA: TGTGCCAGTAGCATCACTTTGGGCCGGGGAGGGGCTTTCTTT. The full variable domain, its missing parts supplied by reference TRBV19 and TRBJ1-1, is DGGITQSPKYLFRKEGQNVTLSCEQNLNHDAMYWYRQDPGQGLRLIYYSQIVNDFQKGDIAEGYSVSREKKESFPLTVTSAQKNPTAFYLCASSITLGRGGAFFGQGTRLTVV.

The chain links TRBV5-1 to TRBJ1-2, with unresolved D. This CDR3 region has 14 residues. V gave up 0 bases and J gave up 2 bases, with 8 bases separating them. CDR1 is SGHRS and CDR2 is YFSETQ in the germline V gene. The DNA for the CDR3 is TGCGCCAGCAGCTTGGAGAGAGGGAACTATGGCTACACCTTC. Amino acids: CASSLERGNYGYTF. Drawing the rest from reference TRBV5-1 and TRBJ1-2, the complete variable domain is KAGVTQTPRYLIKTRGQQVTLSCSPISGHRSVSWYQQTPGQGLQFLFEYFSETQRNKGNFPGRFSGRQFSNSRSEMNVSTLELGDSALYLCASSLERGNYGYTFGSGTRLTVV.

The chain links TRBV14 to TRBJ2-5; D is perhaps TRBD1 (6 bases). Between the trimmed V and J ends, which lost 4 bases and 5 bases, there was a span of 17 bases. This CDR3 has 15 residues. Germline CDR1 is SGHDN and CDR2 is FVKESK. CDR3 nucleotides: TGTGCCAGCAGCCCCAGGGTAGGGGGACGGGAGACCCAGTACTTC. Translation gives CASSPRVGGRETQYF.

The genes are TRBV2 and TRBJ1-5; D remains ambiguous. CDR3 length: 12 amino acids. V dropped 5 bases and J dropped 7 bases, with 9 bases sitting between them. Germline V gene data show CDR1 as SNHLY and CDR2 as FYNNEI. The CDR3, as DNA: TGTGCCAGCAGTCATTTCAGGCAGCCCCAGCATTTT. Translated: CASSHFRQPQHF.

This rearrangement joins TRBV7-9 to TRBJ2-4; 7 bases fit TRBD2. Germline assignment: CDR1 SEHNR and CDR2 FQNEAQ (reference sequence). This CDR3 is 16 amino acids long. With 6 bases clipped from V and 1 base from J, the junction kept 9 bases outside the gene matches. This CDR3 is CASSLSGRLAKNIQYF. DNA of the CDR3: TGTGCCAGCAGTCTTAGCGGGCGCTTGGCCAAAAACATTCAGTACTTC.

CDR3 bases: TGTGCCAGCAGCCCCTTGGGGGGGAACACTGAAGCTTTCTTT. Protein sequence: CASSPLGGNTEAFF. The chain recombines TRBV27 with TRBJ1-1; TRBD1 is a possible D gene (5 bases). This CDR3 has 14 amino acids. Per the germline V gene, CDR1 is MNHEY and CDR2 is SMNVEV (reference sequence). Trimming shortened V by 6 bases and J by 1 base, and 12 bases separated the two germline ends.

The J gene is TRBJ1-2, the V gene TRBV6-6; TRBD1 matches 7 bases. This CDR3 has 13 residues. Germline-derived CDR1 and CDR2 are MNHNY and SVGAGI (reference sequence). The trim removed 5 bases at V and 4 bases at J, leaving 4 bases unmatched. This CDR3 reads CASSQDRIYGYTF. The CDR3 DNA sequence: TGTGCCAGCAGTCAGGACAGGATCTATGGCTACACCTTC.

The chain has TRBV30 and TRBJ2-7, with 9 positions matching TRBD1. The CDR3 loop spans 14 amino acids. CDR1 is GTSNPN and CDR2 is SVGIG in the germline V gene (reference sequence). V shed 3 bases and J 2 bases; nucleotides not matched to a gene: 5. The CDR3 region has the DNA TGTGCCTGGAGACGGACAGGGGCAACCTACGAGCAGTACTTC. Translating gives CAWRRTGATYEQYF.

This clone was seen once. This chain links TRBV25-1 with TRBJ1-5; 7 bases agree with TRBD1. The junction had 7 bases not matched to a gene; V was cut back by 6 bases and J by 5 bases. The CDR3 runs 14 residues. CDR1 MGHDK and CDR2 SYGVNS come from the germline V gene. CDR3 bases: TGTGCCAGCAGGGGGGAAGGGGGCCATCAGCCCCAGCATTTT. Residues: CASRGEGGHQPQHF.

This clone occurred once. The chain carries TRBV30 and TRBJ1-3; the match to TRBD1 covers 7 bases. The germline gives CDR1 GTSNPN, CDR2 SVGIG (reference sequence). The CDR3 runs 15 residues. The J segment lost 2 bases and the V segment lost 2 bases, leaving 6 bases of the junction unmatched. The CDR3 nucleotides read TGTGCCTGGAGTCAACAGGGGACGGCTGGAAACACCATATATTTT. This translates into CAWSQQGTAGNTIYF.

This sequence joins TRBV9 and TRBJ2-5; TRBD2 is a possible D gene (6 bases). Trimming pared 1 base from V and 7 bases from J, leaving 14 bases between. Germline V gene lookup returns CDR1 SGDLS and CDR2 YYNGEE. The CDR3 loop spans 14 amino acids. As DNA, the CDR3 is TGTGCCAGCAGCGTAACGGGGGAGCTTGGGACCCAGTACTTC. Residues: CASSVTGELGTQYF.

The chain links TRBV6-5 to TRBJ1-2; D remains ambiguous. This CDR3 comprises 16 residues. Germline loops: CDR1 MNHEY, CDR2 SVGAGI. V gave up 0 bases and J gave up 4 bases, with 15 bases separating them. The CDR3 loop reads CASSYSGEALAYGYTF. CDR3 bases: TGTGCCAGCAGTTACTCAGGCGAAGCGTTGGCCTATGGCTACACCTTC.

DNA of the CDR3: TGTGCCAGCAGCCGTGGACTACCGAACACCGGGGAGCTGTTTTTT. Its protein is CASSRGLPNTGELFF. V gene TRBV7-8 combines with J gene TRBJ2-2; TRBD2 might be the D (6 bases). Germline lookup yields CDR1 SGHVS and CDR2 FQNEAQ. The germline V and J ends were trimmed by 5 bases and 0 bases, with 10 bases remaining between them. This CDR3 comprises 15 residues.

This chain links TRBV18 with TRBJ2-7; D perhaps matches TRBD2 (7 bases). The CDR3 is 16 amino acids. Between the trimmed V and J ends, which lost 3 bases and 6 bases, there was a span of 21 bases. Germline CDR1 and CDR2: KGHSH and LQKENI. CDR3 residues: CASSPAGARRLGEQYF. The CDR3 region has the DNA TGTGCCAGCTCACCGGCGGGGGCGCGGAGATTGGGCGAGCAGTACTTC.

The chain employs TRBV5-1 and TRBJ1-1; 11 bases line up with TRBD1. The germline gives CDR1 SGHRS, CDR2 YFSETQ. With 2 bases clipped from V and 0 bases from J, the junction kept 6 bases outside the gene matches. This CDR3 spans 17 amino acids. CDR3: CASSFGQGADMNTEAFF. DNA of the CDR3: TGCGCCAGCAGCTTCGGACAGGGGGCCGACATGAACACTGAAGCTTTCTTT. The whole variable domain, remainder taken from reference TRBV5-1 and TRBJ1-1, is KAGVTQTPRYLIKTRGQQVTLSCSPISGHRSVSWYQQTPGQGLQFLFEYFSETQRNKGNFPGRFSGRQFSNSRSEMNVSTLELGDSALYLCASSFGQGADMNTEAFFGQGTRLTVV.

The chain has TRBV19 and TRBJ1-1; no clear D gene. This CDR3 spans 13 amino acids. The germline CDR1 and CDR2 sequences are LNHDA and SQIVND (reference sequence). The V end was cut by 6 bases, the J end by 2 bases, with 10 bases between. Here the CDR3 reads CASSPSVNTEAFF. The CDR3 nucleotides read TGTGCCAGTAGCCCCTCGGTCAACACTGAAGCTTTCTTT.

CDR3 sequence reads: CASSQAPGGLDTGELFF. The CDR3 nucleotides read TGCGCCAGCAGCCAAGCCCCGGGAGGTCTCGACACCGGGGAGCTGTTTTTT. This chain connects TRBV4-3 to TRBJ2-2; 7 bases align to TRBD2. CDR3 length equals 17 residues. CDR1 is LGHNA, CDR2 YSLEER, per germline. The trim removed 1 base at V and 3 bases at J, leaving 8 bases unmatched.

This clone occurred once. The V gene is TRBV4-2, the J gene TRBJ2-5, with 10 bases matching TRBD2. Trimming cost V 3 bases and J 5 bases; bases outside gene matches: 18. This CDR3 spans 19 amino acids. Germline loops: CDR1 LGHNA, CDR2 YNFKEQ. CDR3 sequence (DNA): TGTGCCAGCAGCCAGAGGGGTAGTTCTAGCGGGAGTAGGCAGGAGACCCAGTACTTC. Its protein product is CASSQRGSSSGSRQETQYF.

The V gene is TRBV9, the J gene TRBJ2-1; 10 nucleotides align to TRBD2. Germline V gives CDR1 SGDLS, CDR2 YYNGEE. The V and J ends lost 0 bases and 4 bases, in that order; junction bases with no gene match: 13. The CDR3 sequence is 19 residues long. CDR3 nucleotide sequence: TGTGCCAGCAGCGTAGTGCACACTCAGCGGGGGGGCGCGTACAATGAGCAGTTCTTC. It translates to CASSVVHTQRGGAYNEQFF.

The genes are TRBV29-1 and TRBJ1-2; 8 nucleotides line up with TRBD1. J was trimmed by 5 bases and V by 0 bases; bases with no gene match: 8. Germline-derived CDR1 and CDR2 are SQVTM and ANQGSEA. The CDR3 has 15 amino acids. This CDR3 is CSVEDSGTGGYGYTF. For the CDR3, the DNA is TGCAGCGTTGAAGATTCCGGGACAGGAGGATATGGCTACACCTTC. Based on the CDR3 plus reference TRBV29-1 and TRBJ1-2, the full variable domain is SAVISQKPSRDICQRGTSLTIQCQVDSQVTMMFWYRQQPGQSLTLIATANQGSEATYESGFVIDKFPISRPNLTFSTLTVSNMSPEDSSIYLCSVEDSGTGGYGYTFGSGTRLTVV.

The chain is built from TRBV27 and TRBJ2-1; 7 bases are shared with TRBD1. The ends lost 4 bases at V and 2 bases at J; junction bases unmatched: 5. Germline lookup yields CDR1 MNHEY and CDR2 SMNVEV (reference sequence). CDR3 size: 15 residues. The CDR3 protein is CASSYAGGAYNEQFF. The CDR3 nucleotides read TGTGCCAGCAGTTACGCAGGGGGAGCCTACAATGAGCAGTTCTTC.

The rearrangement links TRBV6-4 to TRBJ2-7; possibly TRBD1 for D (6 bases). Germline CDR1 MRHNA, CDR2 SNTAGT. V was pared by 6 bases and J by 2 bases, with 20 bases between. The CDR3 runs 16 residues. CDR3 in amino acids: CASRRPRRGGAYEQYF. CDR3 DNA: TGTGCCAGCAGACGACCGCGGAGAGGGGGAGCCTACGAGCAGTACTTC.

This chain links TRBV7-8 with TRBJ1-1, with D maybe TRBD1 (5 bases). Germline CDR1 is SGHVS and CDR2 is FQNEAQ. The CDR3 totals 14 residues. V lost 4 bases and J lost 1, with 10 bases in between. In DNA form, the CDR3 reads TGTGCCAGCAGCTGGGGCGGGGGGAACACTGAAGCTTTCTTT. Its translation: CASSWGGGNTEAFF.

V and J are TRBV6-4 and TRBJ2-6; unclear D gene. Germline CDR1 is MRHNA and CDR2 is SNTAGT. V dropped 3 bases and J dropped 0 bases, with 9 bases sitting between them. The CDR3 runs to 16 residues. The CDR3 is CASSDTPSSGANVLTF. CDR3 DNA sequence: TGTGCCAGCAGTGATACTCCGAGCTCTGGGGCCAACGTCCTGACTTTC.

The V call is TRBV7-8, the J call TRBJ1-2; the D gene is possibly TRBD1 (5 bases). CDR1 and CDR2 (germline): SGHVS, FQNEAQ. Trimming took off 5 bases at V and 9 bases at J, with 22 bases between the two ends. The CDR3 totals 15 residues. This chain's CDR3 is CASSPSGPGGSSYTF. The CDR3 DNA sequence: TGTGCCAGCAGCCCTAGTGGTCCCGGGGGAAGTAGCTACACCTTC.